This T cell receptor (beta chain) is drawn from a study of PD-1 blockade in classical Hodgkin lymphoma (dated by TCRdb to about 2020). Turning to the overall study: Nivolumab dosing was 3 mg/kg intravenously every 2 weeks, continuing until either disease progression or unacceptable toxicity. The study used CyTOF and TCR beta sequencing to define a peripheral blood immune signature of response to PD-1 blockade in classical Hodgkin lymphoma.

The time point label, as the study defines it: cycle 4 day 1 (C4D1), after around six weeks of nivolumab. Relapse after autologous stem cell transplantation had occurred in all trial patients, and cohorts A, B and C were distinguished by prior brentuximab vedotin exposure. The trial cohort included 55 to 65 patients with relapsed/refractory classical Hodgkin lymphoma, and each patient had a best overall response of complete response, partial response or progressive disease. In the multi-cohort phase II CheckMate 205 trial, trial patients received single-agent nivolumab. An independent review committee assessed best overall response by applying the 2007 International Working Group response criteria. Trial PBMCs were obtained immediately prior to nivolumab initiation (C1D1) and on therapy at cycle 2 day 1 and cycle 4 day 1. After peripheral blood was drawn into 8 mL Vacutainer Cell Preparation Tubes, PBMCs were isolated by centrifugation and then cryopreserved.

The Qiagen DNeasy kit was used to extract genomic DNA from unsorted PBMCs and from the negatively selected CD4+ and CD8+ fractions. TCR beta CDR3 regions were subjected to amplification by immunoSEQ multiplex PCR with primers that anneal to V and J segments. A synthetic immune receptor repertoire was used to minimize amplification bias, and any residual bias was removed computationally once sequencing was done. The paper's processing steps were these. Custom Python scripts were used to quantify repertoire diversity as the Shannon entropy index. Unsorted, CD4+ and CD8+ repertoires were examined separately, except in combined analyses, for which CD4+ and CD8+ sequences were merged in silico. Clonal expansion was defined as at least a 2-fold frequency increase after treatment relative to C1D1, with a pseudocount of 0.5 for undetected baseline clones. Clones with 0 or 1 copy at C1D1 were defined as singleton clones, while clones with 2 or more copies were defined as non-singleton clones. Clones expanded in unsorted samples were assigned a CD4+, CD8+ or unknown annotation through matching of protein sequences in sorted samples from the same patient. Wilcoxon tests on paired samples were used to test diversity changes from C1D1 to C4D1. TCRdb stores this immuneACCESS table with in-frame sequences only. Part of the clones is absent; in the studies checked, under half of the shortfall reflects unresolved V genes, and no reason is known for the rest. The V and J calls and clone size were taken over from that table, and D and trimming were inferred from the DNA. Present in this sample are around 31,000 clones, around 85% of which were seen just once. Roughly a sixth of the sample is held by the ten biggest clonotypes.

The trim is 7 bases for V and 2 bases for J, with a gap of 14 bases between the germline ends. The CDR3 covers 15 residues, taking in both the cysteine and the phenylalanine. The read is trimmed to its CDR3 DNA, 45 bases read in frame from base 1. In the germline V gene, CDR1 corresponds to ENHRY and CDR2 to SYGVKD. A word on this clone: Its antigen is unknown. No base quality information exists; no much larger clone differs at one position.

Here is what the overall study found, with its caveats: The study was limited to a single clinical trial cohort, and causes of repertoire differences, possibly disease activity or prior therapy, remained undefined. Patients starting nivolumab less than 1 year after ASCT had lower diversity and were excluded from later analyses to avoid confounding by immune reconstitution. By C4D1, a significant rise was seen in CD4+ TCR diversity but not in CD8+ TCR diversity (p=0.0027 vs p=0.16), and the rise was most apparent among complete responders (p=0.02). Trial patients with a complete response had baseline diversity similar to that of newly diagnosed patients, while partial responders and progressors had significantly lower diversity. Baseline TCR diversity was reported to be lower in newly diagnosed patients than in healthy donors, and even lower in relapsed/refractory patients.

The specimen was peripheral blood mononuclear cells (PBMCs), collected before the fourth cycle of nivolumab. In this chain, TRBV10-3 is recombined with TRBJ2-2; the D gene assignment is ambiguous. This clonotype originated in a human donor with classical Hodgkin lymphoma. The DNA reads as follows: TGTGCCATCACCCCGTGGGCTGGCAACACCGGGGAGCTGTTTTTT. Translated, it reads CAITPWAGNTGELFF.